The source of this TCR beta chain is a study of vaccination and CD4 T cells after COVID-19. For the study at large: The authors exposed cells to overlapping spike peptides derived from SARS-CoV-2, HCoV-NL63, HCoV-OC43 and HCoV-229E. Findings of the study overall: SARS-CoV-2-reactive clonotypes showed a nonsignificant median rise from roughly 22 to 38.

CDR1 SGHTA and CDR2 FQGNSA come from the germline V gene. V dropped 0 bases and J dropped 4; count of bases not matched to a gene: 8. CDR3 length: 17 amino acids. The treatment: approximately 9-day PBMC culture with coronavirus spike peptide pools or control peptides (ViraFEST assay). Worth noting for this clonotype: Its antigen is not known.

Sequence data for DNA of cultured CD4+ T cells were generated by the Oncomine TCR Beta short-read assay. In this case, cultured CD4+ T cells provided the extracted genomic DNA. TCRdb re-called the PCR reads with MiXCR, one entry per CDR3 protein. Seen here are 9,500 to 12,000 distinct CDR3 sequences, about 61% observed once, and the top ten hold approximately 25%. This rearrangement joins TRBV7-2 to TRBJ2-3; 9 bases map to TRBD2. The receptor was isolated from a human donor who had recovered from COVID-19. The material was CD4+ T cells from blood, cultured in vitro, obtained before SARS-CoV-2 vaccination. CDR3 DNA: TGTGCCAGCAGCTTAGCTGGCGGCGGGAGGGCCCCAGATACGCAGTATTTT. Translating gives CASSLAGGGRAPDTQYF.